This T cell receptor beta chain was sequenced during a study of T cell responses to AZD1222 COVID-19 vaccine. For the study at large: Second-dose intervals of approximately 4 or approximately 12 weeks were pooled. Study results and caveats: Close to half of all spike-specific TCRs reportedly target regions of the variants that are unmutated. Vaccine-related CD4 TCRs covered spike, predominating at 160-218 and 743-854.

The CDR3 spans 16 residues. CDR1 MNHEY and CDR2 SMNVEV come from the germline V gene (reference sequence). J gave up 6 bases and V 8 bases, and 12 bases lay outside the gene matches. For this clone: The antigen is unknown.

Libraries were prepared by immunoSEQ multiplex PCR; TCRdb keeps only in-frame clonotypes and omits some of them. In the table there are 160,000 or so clones, 85% to 90% of which are singletons. The receptor was isolated from an adult in good health. The chain has TRBV27 and TRBJ1-6; 8 bases are a match to TRBD1. This specimen consisted of peripheral blood, obtained on day 0 of AZD1222 vaccination. The CDR3 reads CASAFGPGTGNSPLHF. CDR3 DNA sequence: TGTGCCAGCGCGTTTGGTCCCGGGACAGGTAATTCACCCCTCCACTTT.